This entry is about one T cell receptor beta chain. Its antigen is unknown. No much larger clone is present one base from it, and per-base qualities are unavailable. Other DNA sequences from this sample encode an identical CDR3 as well. TCR CDR3 regions were amplified from genomic DNA by multiplex PCR using the deep immunoSEQ assay. Extracted genomic DNA from each cell subset was distributed evenly across all wells of several immunoSEQ 96-well plates, and each plate was treated as a replicate. For sorted subsets, roughly 190 ng of genomic DNA, equivalent to 25,000 to 35,000 T cell genomes, went into each replicate PCR. Purified libraries were quantified with a Qubit 3.0 fluorometer, sized on a Bioanalyzer 2100, and re-quantified with the KAPA Library Quantification kit. A separate single-read 150-cycle Illumina NextSeq 550 flow cell was used to sequence each immunoSEQ 96-well plate. Per the original workflow: The immunoSEQ output contained only junctional sequences without quality scores, so filtering could not match that applied to full-length reads. Sequences were annotated with PyIR, a Python wrapper for IgBLAST v1.9, using IMGT germline references to assign V/J genes and CDR3. Reads were removed for weak V/J assignments (E-value above 1e-6), missing CDR3, stop codons, out-of-frame junctions, or ambiguous translated residues. A V3J clonotype was defined by an identical inferred V gene, J gene, and CDR3 amino acid sequence. Percentage overlap between repertoires was computed as shared unique clonotypes divided by the size of the smaller repertoire. Richness of each repertoire was evaluated using RTK rarefaction, the Chao1 estimator, and Recon v2.1 estimates of unobserved clonotypes. Generation probabilities for all TCRbeta clonotypes obtained by the gDNA method from a handful of donors were computed using OLGA. TCRdb stores this immuneACCESS table with in-frame sequences only. Part of the clones is absent; in the studies checked, under half of the shortfall reflects unresolved V genes, and no reason is known for the rest. V and J calls and clone size are given by that table; D and trimming were obtained from the DNA. In this sample the table shows roughly 2,000,000 clones, about 95% of which occur a single time. More than 0.9% of the sample is held by the ten biggest clonotypes.

The CDR3, from cysteine to phenylalanine, totals 14 residues. Only CDR3 DNA is held: 42 bases, read in frame from base 1. V is clipped by 2 bases and J by 3 bases, and the sequence between their germline boundaries is 8 bases long. CDR1 SGHVS and CDR2 FNYEAQ were looked up in the germline V gene. The data were taken from a study of shared clonotypes between healthy human individuals (dated by TCRdb to the early 2020s). Study-wide context: A couple of women and a few men aged 18 to 49 years were included in the cohort. For each donor, CD4 naive and CD4 memory were each run on three plates, CD8 naive on two plates, and CD8 memory on one plate. Per donor, leukapheresis produced somewhere between about 0.94 and 9.5 billion PBMCs. To increase sequencing depth and limit assay-specific biases, TCR repertoire library preparation and sequencing were carried out by different laboratories using diverse techniques. The study deeply sequenced blood TCR repertoires of about five healthy adults to estimate repertoire size and the extent of clonotype sharing between individuals.

Study-wide findings and limitations: Only blood was sampled, and tissue TCR repertoires likely differ from those in blood. Incomplete sequencing was indicated by rarefaction of sorted-subset datasets, despite the large sequencing depth. Compared with non-shared clonotypes, clonotypes shared by all four sorted-subset donors had higher generation probabilities. Naive subsets generally had larger estimated clonotype richness than memory subsets. Because the study included a small number of donors, the genetic and exposure-history diversity represented was limited. Pairwise subsampling indicated that sequencing depth was expected to affect the degree of clonotype sharing among donors. When several donors were compared, the shared fraction of clonotypes was 5% to 6.5% for naive CD4, more than 3% for naive CD8, 2.3% for memory CD4, and less than 0.45% for memory CD8.

For the CD8 naive samples, CD45RO-negative cells were positively selected for CCR7, yielding a CD45RA+CCR7+ population from which TemRA cells were excluded. The donors were healthy, HIV-negative adults with no recently reported acute infections or vaccinations. All donors were Caucasian adults living in Nashville, Tennessee, USA. Blood was collected by leukapheresis, and PBMCs were isolated by Ficoll-Histopaque density gradient centrifugation and then cryopreserved in liquid nitrogen vapor phase. Purity and quantity of every magnetically sorted T cell population were checked by analytical flow cytometry. Genomic DNA was isolated from every sorted fraction and measured by UV absorbance on a Nanodrop 2000c.

The receptor's source is a man aged 18 to 29 in good health. The chain employs TRBV7-6 and TRBJ2-1; the D gene is possibly TRBD2, with 6 bases matching. Sequenced: naive CD8+ T cells sorted from blood. This specimen's cell subset or site label, per the study, means: CD45RA+CCR7+. The CDR3 region: CASSLSGGYNEQFF. The nucleotides read TGTGCCAGCAGCTTATCCGGGGGCTACAATGAGCAGTTCTTC.